In its sample, the clone carrying this T cell receptor beta chain was seen a few times. Its target is unknown. Each CDR3 protein gets one entry after TCRdb re-called the 5' RACE reads with MiXCR. Among 310,000 or so distinct CDR3 sequences listed, about 8.1% were seen once. The sample is drawn from a study of identical twins. Regarding the study as a whole: In drawing conclusions, the study used cross-sectional statistical analysis and did not follow the same donors. Abundant beta clonotypes from cord blood had fewer insertions, unlike memory repertoires, which showed none.

The CDR3 is made up of 15 amino acids. V lost 0 bases to trimming and J lost 9 bases, with 18 bases between them. Per the germline V gene, CDR1 is DFQATT and CDR2 is SNEGSKA (reference sequence). The same data also contributed to another study, on yellow fever vaccine responses in identical twins.

The sequence was obtained from a woman aged 18-29 years in good health. The V and J genes are TRBV20-1 and TRBJ2-1; tentatively, D is TRBD2 (7 bases). Sequencing used memory (CD45RO+) T cells sorted from blood. The CDR3 reads CSARDLGGGQREQFF. The DNA for the CDR3 is TGCAGTGCTAGAGATTTGGGGGGGGGCCAGCGTGAGCAGTTCTTC.